What follows is one TCR beta chain and its context. This record comes from a study of T-cell memory formation after mild COVID-19. Study in general: Largely donor-specific sequence clusters came from a couple of donors.

There are 12 residues in the CDR3. The germline gives CDR1 SGHNT, CDR2 YYREEE (reference sequence). Trimming shortened V by 1 base and J by 7 bases, and 8 bases separated the two germline ends. After 5'RACE with constant-segment primers, TCR alpha and TCR beta cDNA libraries carrying sample barcodes and UMIs were obtained. TCRdb reanalysed the 5' RACE reads using MiXCR and keeps one entry per CDR3 protein. The sample yields hundreds of thousands of distinct CDR3 sequences, about 23% seen once. Sequenced input: PBMCs or a T cell subset sorted from them (not recorded which). The J gene is TRBJ1-1, the V gene TRBV5-4; D is unclear. The TCR was taken from an adult woman who had mild COVID-19 (a few samples of this study predate the infection). Cell type and time point are not known. In DNA, the CDR3 is TGTGCCAGCAGCTTGAATTCGGTTGAAGCTTTCTTT. It encodes CASSLNSVEAFF. The full variable domain, rest sourced from reference TRBV5-4 and TRBJ1-1, is ETGVTQSPTHLIKTRGQQVTLRCSSQSGHNTVSWYQQALGQGPQFIFQYYREEENGRGNFPPRFSGLQFPNYSSELNVNALELDDSALYLCASSLNSVEAFFGQGTRLTVV.